The rows below give T cell receptor beta chains drawn from one sample of a study of T cell repertoires in cytomegalovirus infection. Via MiXCR, TCRdb re-called the reads, giving one row per CDR3 protein. The sample includes around 450,000 distinct CDR3 sequences, 25% to 40% of them seen just once. Sequenced input: PBMCs. The receptors stem from a human donor in good health (CMV status not recorded). Some clones in this sample may be carry-over from other donors' samples. CDR3s include the opening cysteine and the closing phenylalanine or tryptophan. The D gene is left open where the match is weak. Size values are once, few and many counts, or a class for expanded clones, and some rows have none.

J gene	V gene	clone size	D gene	CDR3 protein	CDR3 DNA
TRBJ1-6	TRBV15	few	TRBD1	CATSRGPGQGYNSPLHF	TGTGCCACCAGCAGAGGTCCCGGACAGGGCTATAATTCACCCCTCCACTTT
TRBJ1-3	TRBV7-6	many	NA	CASSTPQARGNTIYF	TGTGCCAGCAGCACACCCCAGGCTAGGGGAAACACCATATATTTT
TRBJ2-7	TRBV5-1	few	NA	CASSLGVTHYEQYF	TGCGCCAGCAGCTTGGGGGTCACCCATTACGAGCAGTACTTC
TRBJ2-7	TRBV27	many	TRBD2	CASSLEGGGAYEQYF	TGTGCCAGCAGTTTAGAAGGCGGGGGGGCCTACGAGCAGTACTTC
TRBJ1-2	TRBV7-3	NA	TRBD1	CASIGYGDRRYNYGYTF	TGTGCCAGCATTGGATACGGGGACAGGAGATATAACTATGGCTACACCTTC
TRBJ2-2	TRBV5-1	NA	NA	CASSLGIVGRNTGELFF	TGCGCCAGCAGCTTGGGAATAGTGGGACGAAACACCGGGGAGCTGTTTTTT
TRBJ2-7	TRBV4-1	NA	TRBD1	CASSHAGQGTYEQYF	TGCGCCAGCAGCCATGCGGGACAGGGAACCTACGAGCAGTACTTC
TRBJ2-5	TRBV6-1	NA	NA	CASSEGVAKETQYF	TGTGCCAGCAGTGAAGGGGTGGCAAAAGAGACCCAGTACTTC
TRBJ1-1	TRBV28	many	TRBD1	CASSLSGGEAFF	TGTGCCAGCAGTCTCTCAGGGGGTGAAGCTTTCTTT
TRBJ1-1	TRBV5-4	many	NA	CASSLDGGLNTEAFF	TGTGCCAGCAGCCTGGATGGAGGGTTGAACACTGAAGCTTTCTTT
TRBJ2-3	TRBV11-2	many	NA	CASSFRSLTDTQYF	TGTGCCAGCAGCTTTCGTTCTCTCACAGATACGCAGTATTTT
TRBJ2-1	TRBV11-2	NA	NA	CASSLVWGGPASEPYNEQFF	TGTGCCAGCAGCTTAGTTTGGGGGGGGCCCGCCAGTGAGCCCTACAATGAGCAGTTCTTC
TRBJ2-6	TRBV20-1	NA	NA	CSARLKGFIGGANVLTF	TGCAGTGCCCGTCTGAAGGGCTTTATAGGTGGGGCCAACGTCCTGACTTTC
TRBJ2-7	TRBV7-9	NA	NA	CASSGVAYEQYF	TGTGCCAGCAGCGGGGTGGCCTACGAGCAGTACTTC
TRBJ2-1	TRBV5-1	few	NA	CASSFGFSVEQFF	TGCGCCAGCAGCTTTGGTTTCAGCGTTGAGCAGTTCTTC
TRBJ1-1	TRBV25-1	NA	NA	CASSDTGRTEAFF	TGTGCCAGCAGTGATACAGGGAGGACTGAAGCTTTCTTT
TRBJ2-2	TRBV18	few	TRBD1	CASSIGTGLTGELFF	TGTGCCAGCTCAATCGGGACAGGGCTCACCGGGGAGCTGTTTTTT
TRBJ1-5	TRBV6-1	NA	NA	CASSEGSGVQPQHF	TGTGCCAGCAGTGAAGGGTCAGGTGTTCAGCCCCAGCATTTT
TRBJ2-2	TRBV6-5	NA	NA	CASSYSARGNTGELFF	TGTGCCAGCAGTTACTCAGCTAGGGGGAACACCGGGGAGCTGTTTTTT
TRBJ2-7	TRBV6-2/TRBV6-3	NA	NA	CASSYGRYTYEQYF	TGTGCCAGCAGTTACGGTCGATATACCTACGAGCAGTACTTC
TRBJ1-2	TRBV12-3/TRBV12-4	NA	NA	CASSQAMDRAIYGYTF	TGTGCCAGCAGCCAGGCCATGGACAGAGCTATTTATGGCTACACCTTC
TRBJ1-6	TRBV2	NA	NA	CASSGTDRQPLHF	TGTGCCAGCAGTGGAACAGATCGTCAACCCCTCCACTTT
TRBJ2-6	TRBV19	few	TRBD1	CASSIETGAGANVLTF	TGTGCCAGTAGTATAGAAACAGGGGCTGGGGCCAACGTCCTGACTTTC
TRBJ2-1	TRBV28	NA	NA	CASSLYREYNEQFF	TGTGCCAGCAGTTTATACAGGGAATACAATGAGCAGTTCTTC
TRBJ2-1	TRBV6-5	many	TRBD2	CASSLGLAGGNEQFF	TGTGCCAGCAGTTTGGGACTAGCGGGGGGTAATGAGCAGTTCTTC
TRBJ2-2	TRBV6-2/TRBV6-3	NA	NA	CASQRLPNTGELFF	TGTGCCAGTCAAAGGTTACCAAACACCGGGGAGCTGTTTTTT
TRBJ2-1	TRBV7-9	NA	NA	CASSLAAHQGYNEQFF	TGTGCCAGCAGCTTAGCGGCCCACCAGGGGTACAATGAGCAGTTCTTC
TRBJ1-2	TRBV7-2	many	TRBD1	CASSSPGQGASGYTF	TGTGCCAGCAGCTCACCGGGACAGGGGGCCAGTGGCTACACCTTC
TRBJ2-1	TRBV7-2	many	TRBD2	CASSRTSGGTNEQFF	TGTGCCAGCAGCCGGACTAGCGGGGGGACCAATGAGCAGTTCTTC
TRBJ2-1	TRBV6-5	NA	TRBD1	CASRLQGAIYNEQFF	TGTGCCAGCAGGCTCCAGGGGGCGATCTACAATGAGCAGTTCTTC
TRBJ1-6	TRBV24-1	few	NA	CATSAGTENSPLHF	TGTGCCACCAGTGCGGGAACAGAGAATTCACCCCTCCACTTT
TRBJ2-1	TRBV20-1	few	TRBD2	CSARDRGGQSSYNEQFF	TGCAGTGCTAGAGATCGGGGGGGGCAAAGCTCCTACAATGAGCAGTTCTTC
TRBJ1-1	TRBV11-2	many	NA	CASSYRQKDEAFF	TGTGCCAGCAGCTACCGACAGAAAGATGAAGCTTTCTTT
TRBJ1-4	TRBV6-1	few	NA	CASSEGPRVGPEKLFF	TGTGCCAGCAGTGAAGGTCCTAGGGTCGGCCCTGAAAAACTGTTTTTT
TRBJ1-2	TRBV27	NA	NA	CASSFLGHPYGYTF	TGTGCCAGCAGTTTTTTGGGGCATCCCTATGGCTACACCTTC
TRBJ1-1	TRBV5-8	NA	NA	CASSPTKITGIWTEAFF	TGTGCCAGCAGCCCAACGAAAATTACAGGGATTTGGACTGAAGCTTTCTTT
TRBJ2-7	TRBV6-5	few	NA	CASLAEDSYEQYF	TGTGCCAGCCTCGCCGAGGACTCCTACGAGCAGTACTTC
TRBJ2-1	TRBV18	few	TRBD1	CASSPEQRGPVLEQFF	TGTGCCAGCTCACCAGAGCAAAGGGGGCCGGTTCTTGAGCAGTTCTTC